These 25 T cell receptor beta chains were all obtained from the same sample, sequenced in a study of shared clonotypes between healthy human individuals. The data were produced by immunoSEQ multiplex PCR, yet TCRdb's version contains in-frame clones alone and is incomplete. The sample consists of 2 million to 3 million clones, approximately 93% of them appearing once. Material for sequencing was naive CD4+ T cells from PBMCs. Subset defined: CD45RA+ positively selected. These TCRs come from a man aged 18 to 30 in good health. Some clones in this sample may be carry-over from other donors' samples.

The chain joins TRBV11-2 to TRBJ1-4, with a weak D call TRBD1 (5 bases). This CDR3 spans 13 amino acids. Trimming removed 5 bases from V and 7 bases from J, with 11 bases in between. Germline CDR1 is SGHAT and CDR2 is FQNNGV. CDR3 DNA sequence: TGTGCCAGCAGCCGCCGGGACGCTGAAAAACTGTTTTTT. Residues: CASSRRDAEKLFF.

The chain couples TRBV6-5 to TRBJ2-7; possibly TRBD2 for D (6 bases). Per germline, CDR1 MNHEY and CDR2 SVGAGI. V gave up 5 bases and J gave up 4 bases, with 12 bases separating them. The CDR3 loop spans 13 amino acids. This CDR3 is CASSGGTSYEQYF. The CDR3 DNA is TGTGCCAGCAGTGGCGGGACTTCTTACGAGCAGTACTTC.

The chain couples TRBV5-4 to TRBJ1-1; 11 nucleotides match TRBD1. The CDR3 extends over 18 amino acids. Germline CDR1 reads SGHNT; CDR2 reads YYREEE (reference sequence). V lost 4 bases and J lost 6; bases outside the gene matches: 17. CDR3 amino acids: CASSPSGQGALSNSEAFF. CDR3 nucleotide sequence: TGTGCCAGCAGCCCCTCCGGACAGGGGGCGCTTAGTAATTCTGAAGCTTTCTTT. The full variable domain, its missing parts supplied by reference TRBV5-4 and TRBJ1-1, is ETGVTQSPTHLIKTRGQQVTLRCSSQSGHNTVSWYQQALGQGPQFIFQYYREEENGRGNFPPRFSGLQFPNYSSELNVNALELDDSALYLCASSPSGQGALSNSEAFFGQGTRLTVV.

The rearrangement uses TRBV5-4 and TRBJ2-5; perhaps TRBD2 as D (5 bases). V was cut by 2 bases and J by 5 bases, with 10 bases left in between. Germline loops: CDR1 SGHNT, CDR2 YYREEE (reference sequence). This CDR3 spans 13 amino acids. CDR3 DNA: TGTGCCAGCAGCTTTCGGGGAACGGAGACCCAGTACTTC. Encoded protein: CASSFRGTETQYF.

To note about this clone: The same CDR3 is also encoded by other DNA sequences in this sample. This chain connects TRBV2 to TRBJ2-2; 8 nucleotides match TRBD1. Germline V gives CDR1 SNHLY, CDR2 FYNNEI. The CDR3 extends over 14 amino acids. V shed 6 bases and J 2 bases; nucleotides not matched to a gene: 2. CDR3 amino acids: CASSGQGNTGELFF. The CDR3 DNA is TGTGCCAGCAGCGGACAGGGTAACACCGGGGAGCTGTTTTTT.

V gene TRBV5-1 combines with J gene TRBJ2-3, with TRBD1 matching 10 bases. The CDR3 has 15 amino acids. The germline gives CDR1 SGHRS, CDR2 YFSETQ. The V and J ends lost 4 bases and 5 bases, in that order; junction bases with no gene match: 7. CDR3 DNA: TGCGCCAGCAGCCAGGACAGGGGGGACAGAGATACGCAGTATTTT. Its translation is CASSQDRGDRDTQYF.

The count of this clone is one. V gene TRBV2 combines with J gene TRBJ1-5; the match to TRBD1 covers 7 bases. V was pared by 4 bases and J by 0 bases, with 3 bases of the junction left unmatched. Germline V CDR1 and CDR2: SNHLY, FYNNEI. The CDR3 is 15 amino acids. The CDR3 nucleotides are TGTGCCAGCAGTGTTGGACAGGCTAGCAATCAGCCCCAGCATTTT. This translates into CASSVGQASNQPQHF.

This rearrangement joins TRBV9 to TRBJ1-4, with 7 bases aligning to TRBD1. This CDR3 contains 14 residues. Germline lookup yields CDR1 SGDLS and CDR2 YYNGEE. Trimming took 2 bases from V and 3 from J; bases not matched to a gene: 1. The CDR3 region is CASSVGTANEKLFF. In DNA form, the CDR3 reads TGTGCCAGCAGCGTGGGGACAGCTAATGAAAAACTGTTTTTT.

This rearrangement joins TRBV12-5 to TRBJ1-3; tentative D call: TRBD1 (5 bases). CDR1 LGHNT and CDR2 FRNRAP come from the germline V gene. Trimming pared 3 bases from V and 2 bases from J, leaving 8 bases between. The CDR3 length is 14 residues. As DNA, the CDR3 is TGTGCTAGTGGTTTAGACAGCCCTGGAAACACCATATATTTT. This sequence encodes CASGLDSPGNTIYF.

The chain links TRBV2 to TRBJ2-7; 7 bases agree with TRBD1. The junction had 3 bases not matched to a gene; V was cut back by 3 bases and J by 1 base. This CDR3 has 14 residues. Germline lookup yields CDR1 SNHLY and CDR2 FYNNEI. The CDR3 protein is CASSDSRGSYEQYF. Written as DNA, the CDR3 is TGTGCCAGCAGTGATAGCAGGGGGTCCTACGAGCAGTACTTC.

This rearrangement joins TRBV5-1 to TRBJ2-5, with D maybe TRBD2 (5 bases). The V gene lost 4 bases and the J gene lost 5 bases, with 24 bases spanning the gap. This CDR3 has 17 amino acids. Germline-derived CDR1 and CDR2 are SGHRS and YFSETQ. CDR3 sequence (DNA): TGCGCCAGCAGCCCTCGGGTGTCCGGGGAACTTGGTGAGACCCAGTACTTC. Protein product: CASSPRVSGELGETQYF.

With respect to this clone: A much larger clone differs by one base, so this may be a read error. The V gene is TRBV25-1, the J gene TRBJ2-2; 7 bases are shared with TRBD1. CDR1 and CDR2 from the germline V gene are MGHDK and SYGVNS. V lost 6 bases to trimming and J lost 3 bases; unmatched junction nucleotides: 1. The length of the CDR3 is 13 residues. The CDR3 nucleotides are TGTGCCAGCAGAGACAGGGACACCGGGGAGCTGTTTTTT. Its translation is CASRDRDTGELFF.

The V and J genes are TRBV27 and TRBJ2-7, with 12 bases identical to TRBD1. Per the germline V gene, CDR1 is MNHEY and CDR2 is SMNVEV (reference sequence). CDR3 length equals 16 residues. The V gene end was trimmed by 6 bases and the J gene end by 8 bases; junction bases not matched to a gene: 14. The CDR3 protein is CASRRGMAGQGAKQYF. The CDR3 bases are TGTGCCAGCAGACGTGGAATGGCGGGACAGGGGGCTAAGCAGTACTTC.

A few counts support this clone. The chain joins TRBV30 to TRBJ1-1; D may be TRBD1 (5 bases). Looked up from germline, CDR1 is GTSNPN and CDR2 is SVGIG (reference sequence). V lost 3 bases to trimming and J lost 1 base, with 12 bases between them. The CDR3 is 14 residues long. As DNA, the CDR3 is TGTGCCTGGAGGGCTGGGGCTCGGAACACTGAAGCTTTCTTT. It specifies CAWRAGARNTEAFF.

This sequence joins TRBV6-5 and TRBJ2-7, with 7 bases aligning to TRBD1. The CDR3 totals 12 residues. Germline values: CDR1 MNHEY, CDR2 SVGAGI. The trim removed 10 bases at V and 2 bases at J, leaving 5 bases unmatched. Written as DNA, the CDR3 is TGTGCCACCCAAGGGGGCCCCTACGAGCAGTACTTC. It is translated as CATQGGPYEQYF.

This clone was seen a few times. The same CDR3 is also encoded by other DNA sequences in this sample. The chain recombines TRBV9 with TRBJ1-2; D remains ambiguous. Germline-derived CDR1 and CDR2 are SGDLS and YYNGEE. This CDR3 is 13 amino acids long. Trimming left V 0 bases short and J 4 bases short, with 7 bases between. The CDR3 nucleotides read TGTGCCAGCAGCGTAGCTACGGCCTATGGCTACACCTTC. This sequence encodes CASSVATAYGYTF. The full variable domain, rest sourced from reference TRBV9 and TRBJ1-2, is DSGVTQTPKHLITATGQRVTLRCSPRSGDLSVYWYQQSLDQGLQFLIQYYNGEERAKGNILERFSAQQFPDLHSELNLSSLELGDSALYFCASSVATAYGYTFGSGTRLTVV.

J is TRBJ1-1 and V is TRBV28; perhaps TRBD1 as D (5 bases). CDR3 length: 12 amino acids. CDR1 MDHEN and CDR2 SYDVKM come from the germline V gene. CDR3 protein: CGTGPLNTEAFF. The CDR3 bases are TGTGGCACGGGACCGCTGAACACTGAAGCTTTCTTT.

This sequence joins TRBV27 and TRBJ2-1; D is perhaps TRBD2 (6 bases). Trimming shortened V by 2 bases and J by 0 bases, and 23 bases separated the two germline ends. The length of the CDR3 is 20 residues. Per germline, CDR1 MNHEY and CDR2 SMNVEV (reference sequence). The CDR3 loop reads CASSLNPPSGSRSSYNEQFF. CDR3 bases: TGTGCCAGCAGTTTAAACCCCCCTTCCGGGAGCCGGAGCTCCTACAATGAGCAGTTCTTC.

Here the CDR3 reads CSALYTYEQYF. The CDR3 region has the DNA TGCAGTGCTCTTTACACCTACGAGCAGTACTTC. The rearrangement joins TRBV20-1 to TRBJ2-7; D call uncertain. Trimming removed 5 bases at V and 2 bases at J, with 7 bases between. The CDR3 has 11 residues. Germline CDR1 DFQATT, CDR2 SNEGSKA (reference sequence).

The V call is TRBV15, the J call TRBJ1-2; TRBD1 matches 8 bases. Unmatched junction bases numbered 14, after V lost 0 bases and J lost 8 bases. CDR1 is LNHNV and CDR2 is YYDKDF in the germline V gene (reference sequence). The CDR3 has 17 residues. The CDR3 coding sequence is TGTGCCACCAGCAGAGATTCGGTTCCCGGGACAGGAGGAGGCTACACCTTC. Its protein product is CATSRDSVPGTGGGYTF.

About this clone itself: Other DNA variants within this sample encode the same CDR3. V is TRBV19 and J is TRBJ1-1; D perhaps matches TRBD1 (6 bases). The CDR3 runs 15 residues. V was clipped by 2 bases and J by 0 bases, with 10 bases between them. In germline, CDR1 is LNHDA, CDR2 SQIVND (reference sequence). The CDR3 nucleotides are TGTGCCAGTAGTATACTTGGACAGATGAACACTGAAGCTTTCTTT. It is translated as CASSILGQMNTEAFF.

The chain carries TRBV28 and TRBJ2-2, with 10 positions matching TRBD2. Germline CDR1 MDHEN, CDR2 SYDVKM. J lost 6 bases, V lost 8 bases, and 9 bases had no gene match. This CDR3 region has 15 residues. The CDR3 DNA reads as TGTGCCAGCCTGGGGGCTAGCGGGAGATCCGGGGAGCTGTTTTTT. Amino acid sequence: CASLGASGRSGELFF. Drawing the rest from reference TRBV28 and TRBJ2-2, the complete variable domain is DVKVTQSSRYLVKRTGEKVFLECVQDMDHENMFWYRQDPGLGLRLIYFSYDVKMKEKGDIPEGYSVSREKKERFSLILESASTNQTSMYLCASLGASGRSGELFFGEGSRLTVL.

The CDR3 region is CASSSSGGPGNEQFF. CDR3 sequence (DNA): TGCGCCAGCAGCTCCTCGGGAGGGCCTGGGAATGAGCAGTTCTTC. This chain uses TRBV5-1 with TRBJ2-1, with 8 bases that match TRBD2. The V gene's germline CDR1 is SGHRS and CDR2 YFSETQ. The V segment lost 3 bases and the J segment 7 bases; nucleotides outside the gene matches: 9. The CDR3 is made up of 15 amino acids.

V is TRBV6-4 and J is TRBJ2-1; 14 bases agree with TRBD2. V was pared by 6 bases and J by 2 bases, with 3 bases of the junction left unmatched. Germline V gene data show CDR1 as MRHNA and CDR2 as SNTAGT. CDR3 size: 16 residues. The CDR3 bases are TGTGCCAGCAGCCAGACTAGCGGGAGGGCCTACAATGAGCAGTTCTTC. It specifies CASSQTSGRAYNEQFF.

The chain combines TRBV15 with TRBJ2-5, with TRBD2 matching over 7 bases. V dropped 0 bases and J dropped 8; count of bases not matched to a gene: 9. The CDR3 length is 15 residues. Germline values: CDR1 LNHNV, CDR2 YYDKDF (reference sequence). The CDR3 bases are TGTGCCACCAGCAGAGATCCAGCGGGGCTTAATACCCAGTACTTC. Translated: CATSRDPAGLNTQYF.